This T cell receptor (beta chain) originates from a study of CD4 T cell repertoires in COVID-19. Across the whole study: CFSE-low cells expanded ten to eleven days with IL-2, then restimulated with other coronavirus spikes. Findings and limits, study-wide: In SARS-CoV and/or HKU1 spike cultures, between roughly 6 and 25% of SARS-CoV-2 clonotypes reappeared. Sharing of several most expanded SARS-CoV-2-reactive clonotypes across memory subsets suggested intraclonal diversification.

Sequencing was done directly on freshly isolated, uncultured memory T cells. Clones were sequenced by immunoSEQ multiplex PCR, and TCRdb holds only the in-frame ones, with some missing. The data show some 71,000 clones, 83% seen once. The V end lost 3 bases, the J end lost 7 bases, and 7 bases lay between the germline ends. This CDR3 has 12 residues. Looked up from germline, CDR1 is KGHSH and CDR2 is LQKENI. About this clone: The antigen is not known.

The receptor was derived from a human donor who had COVID-19. Specimen: CD4+ T cells from peripheral blood, collected after recovery from COVID-19. The rearrangement links TRBV18 to TRBJ1-3; D is undetermined. This CDR3 is CASSPYENTIYF. The CDR3 DNA is TGTGCCAGCTCACCCTATGAGAACACCATATATTTT.